These 25 T cell receptor beta chains originate from one sample sequenced in a study of T cell changes during pregnancy in multiple sclerosis. Here immunoSEQ multiplex PCR was the method, and the copy in TCRdb shows in-frame clones only, minus some. Counted here are 70,000 to 100,000 clones, 90% to 95% occurring once; the ten biggest clones make up 2.2%. Material: peripheral blood, obtained in the third trimester of pregnancy. The receptor source for this set is a female donor with multiple sclerosis, enrolled in a pregnancy study.

The chain has TRBV9 and TRBJ2-3; D possibly corresponds to TRBD1 (6 bases). The CDR3 has 15 residues. Trimming cost V 4 bases and J 3 bases, with 15 bases left between them. Per the germline V gene, CDR1 is SGDLS and CDR2 is YYNGEE. The CDR3 DNA follows: TGTGCCAGCAGCCCAGGGGTAGGGGTAACAGATACGCAGTATTTT. Residues: CASSPGVGVTDTQYF.

The chain employs TRBV28 and TRBJ2-3, with D unclear. This CDR3 comprises 13 residues. Germline V gene data show CDR1 as MDHEN and CDR2 as SYDVKM. Trimming removed 7 bases from V and 8 bases from J, with 16 bases in between. CDR3 region: CASTLSTSSTQYF. CDR3 nucleotide sequence: TGTGCCAGCACACTATCTACGTCAAGTACGCAGTATTTT.

The chain links TRBV27 to TRBJ1-1; 9 bases align to TRBD1. This CDR3 has 16 residues. In germline, CDR1 is MNHEY, CDR2 SMNVEV (reference sequence). With 5 bases clipped from V and 5 bases from J, the junction kept 12 bases outside the gene matches. The CDR3 coding sequence is TGTGCCAGCAGTCCCCTCACAGGGGGCGGATGGACTGAAGCTTTCTTT. This codes for CASSPLTGGGWTEAFF.

This clone was observed once. The DNA for the CDR3 is TGTGCCAGCAGCGTAGGTACCGGGAAAACATCTGGAAACACCATATATTTT. Its translation is CASSVGTGKTSGNTIYF. V usage is TRBV9 and J usage is TRBJ1-3, with D unresolved. CDR1 is SGDLS and CDR2 is YYNGEE in the germline V gene. The CDR3 spans 17 residues. The ends were cut back, 0 bases at V and 1 base at J, with 14 bases in the middle.

The chain links TRBV5-1 to TRBJ1-2; D is uncertain. This CDR3 is built from 16 residues. V lost 0 bases and J 4 bases, leaving 16 bases between the germline ends. Germline V lookup: CDR1 SGHRS, CDR2 YFSETQ. CDR3 nucleotides: TGCGCCAGCAGCTTGGAACCATCCTTCCTAGCCTATGGCTACACCTTC. Its protein is CASSLEPSFLAYGYTF.

This chain links TRBV29-1 with TRBJ2-2, with D tentatively TRBD2 (7 bases). The ends were cut back, 4 bases at V and 6 bases at J, with 15 bases in the middle. This CDR3 region has 14 residues. Germline-derived CDR1 and CDR2 are SQVTM and ANQGSEA. The DNA of the CDR3 is TGCAGCGTTGGAGGAGGGGGGGGGCCCGGGGAGCTGTTTTTT. It codes for CSVGGGGGPGELFF.

The chain has TRBV6-1 and TRBJ1-5; no clear D gene. The length of the CDR3 is 13 residues. The germline V and J ends were trimmed by 3 bases and 6 bases, with 9 bases remaining between them. Germline CDR1 reads MNHNS; CDR2 reads SASEGT. Here the CDR3 reads CASSDLSGQPQHF. The CDR3 bases are TGTGCCAGCAGTGATCTGTCCGGTCAGCCCCAGCATTTT.

The chain couples TRBV5-1 to TRBJ1-1; D is undetermined. Germline CDR1 SGHRS, CDR2 YFSETQ. The CDR3 is 15 amino acids. Trimming pared 0 bases from V and 1 base from J, leaving 10 bases between. CDR3 nucleotide sequence: TGCGCCAGCAGCTTGGTCGGCGGAGAGAACACTGAAGCTTTCTTT. Protein: CASSLVGGENTEAFF.

V usage is TRBV14 and J usage is TRBJ2-3; no clear D gene. The CDR3 has 15 residues. Trimming took 1 base from V and 3 from J, leaving 11 bases between them. Germline values: CDR1 SGHDN, CDR2 FVKESK. The CDR3 DNA reads as TGTGCCAGCAGCCAAGCCTATCGTACGACAGATACGCAGTATTTT. It translates to CASSQAYRTTDTQYF.

This clone was recorded once. The V and J genes are TRBV5-6 and TRBJ2-1, with D maybe TRBD2 (5 bases). CDR1 is SGHDT and CDR2 is YYEEEE in the germline V gene. The CDR3 loop spans 14 amino acids. V lost 2 bases and J lost 3, with 9 bases in between. CDR3 in amino acids: CASSFGDYYNEQFF. The CDR3 coding sequence is TGTGCCAGCAGCTTCGGAGACTACTACAATGAGCAGTTCTTC.

The chain has TRBV28 and TRBJ1-1, with D unclear. V shed 3 bases and J shed 4 bases, with 21 bases lying between them. Germline CDR1 and CDR2: MDHEN and SYDVKM. The CDR3 runs 17 residues. CDR3 protein: CASSFYPGSGPITEAFF. CDR3 DNA sequence: TGTGCCAGCAGTTTTTACCCTGGCAGCGGCCCTATCACTGAAGCTTTCTTT.

As concerns this clone: The same CDR3 also results from other DNA sequences found in this sample. This chain uses TRBV11-3 with TRBJ2-1; TRBD2 matches at 8 bases. Germline values: CDR1 SGHNT, CDR2 YENEEA. This CDR3 has 14 residues. With V trimmed by 5 bases and J by 7 bases, 7 bases remained unmatched. CDR3 sequence (DNA): TGTGCCAGCAGCCTAGGACCGGGGGGGAATGAGCAGTTCTTC. It specifies CASSLGPGGNEQFF.

This chain connects TRBV2 to TRBJ2-7, with 11 nucleotides matching TRBD2. This CDR3 has 16 amino acids. Germline CDR1 reads SNHLY; CDR2 reads FYNNEI. J was trimmed by 2 bases and V by 1 base; bases with no gene match: 4. The CDR3 coding sequence is TGTGCCAGCAGTGAAGGGCGGGGACTAGCGGCCTACGAGCAGTACTTC. The encoded protein is CASSEGRGLAAYEQYF.

The J gene is TRBJ1-1, the V gene TRBV30, with 9 positions matching TRBD1. V shed 1 base and J 2 bases; nucleotides not matched to a gene: 8. Per the germline V gene, CDR1 is GTSNPN and CDR2 is SVGIG (reference sequence). There are 16 residues in the CDR3. DNA of the CDR3: TGTGCCTGGAGTGCCCCTGACAGGGGGGACAACACTGAAGCTTTCTTT. As protein: CAWSAPDRGDNTEAFF.

This clone was counted once. The gene calls are TRBV7-3 and TRBJ2-1; 16 bases line up with TRBD2. With V trimmed by 4 bases and J by 0 bases, 9 bases remained unmatched. This CDR3 contains 20 residues. Germline V CDR1 and CDR2: SGHTA, FQGTGA. The CDR3 protein is CASSSEGLAGGDSSYNEQFF. In nucleotides, the CDR3 is TGTGCCAGCAGCTCCGAGGGACTAGCGGGAGGGGATAGCTCCTACAATGAGCAGTTCTTC.

The V call is TRBV19, the J call TRBJ1-5, with 11 bases lining up with TRBD1. The trim removed 1 base at V and 5 bases at J, leaving 4 bases unmatched. CDR3 size: 16 residues. Germline-derived CDR1 and CDR2 are LNHDA and SQIVND (reference sequence). CDR3 amino acids: CASSIGDRGWYQPQHF. The CDR3 DNA follows: TGTGCCAGTAGTATAGGGGACAGGGGGTGGTATCAGCCCCAGCATTTT.

V and J are TRBV7-2 and TRBJ2-7, with D possibly matching TRBD1 (5 bases). The CDR3 loop spans 14 amino acids. Trimming cost V 3 bases and J 3 bases, with 12 bases left between them. CDR1 and CDR2 from the germline V gene are SGHTA and FQGNSA. In DNA, the CDR3 is TGTGCCAGCAGCTTTGGACAAGAGCGCTACGAGCAGTACTTC. It encodes CASSFGQERYEQYF. The full variable domain, rest sourced from reference TRBV7-2 and TRBJ2-7, is GAGVSQSPSNKVTEKGKDVELRCDPISGHTALYWYRQSLGQGLEFLIYFQGNSAPDKSGLPSDRFSAERTGGSVSTLTIQRTQQEDSAVYLCASSFGQERYEQYFGPGTRLTVT.

The rearrangement joins TRBV28 to TRBJ1-2, with D unresolved. Germline loops: CDR1 MDHEN, CDR2 SYDVKM. Trimming stripped 5 bases from V and 6 bases from J, with 19 bases between. CDR3 length: 15 amino acids. The CDR3: CASSPPDAAENGYTF. The CDR3, as DNA: TGTGCCAGCAGTCCCCCCGACGCTGCGGAGAATGGCTACACCTTC.

This clone was observed a single time. The rearrangement links TRBV7-6 to TRBJ1-1; no clear D gene. V was pared by 5 bases and J by 4 bases, with 14 bases between. CDR1 and CDR2 from the germline V gene are SGHVS and FNYEAQ. This CDR3 is 14 amino acids long. The CDR3 here is CASSPTVGGTEAFF. The CDR3 region has the DNA TGTGCCAGCAGCCCAACCGTTGGCGGCACTGAAGCTTTCTTT.

This clone was seen only a few times. This chain uses TRBV5-1 with TRBJ2-3; possible D gene TRBD1, 6 bases. Germline assignment: CDR1 SGHRS and CDR2 YFSETQ. Trimming shortened V by 0 bases and J by 4 bases, and 9 bases separated the two germline ends. The length of the CDR3 is 14 residues. CDR3 in amino acids: CASSLVQGADTQYF. DNA for the CDR3: TGCGCCAGCAGCTTGGTACAGGGAGCAGATACGCAGTATTTT.

V is TRBV15 and J is TRBJ1-2; the match to TRBD1 covers 10 bases. Germline loops: CDR1 LNHNV, CDR2 YYDKDF (reference sequence). V trimming: 1 base; J trimming: 4 bases; junction bases outside the gene matches: 0. The CDR3 contains 14 residues. CDR3 in amino acids: CATSRGTGGYGYTF. The CDR3 nucleotides read TGTGCCACCAGCAGAGGGACAGGGGGCTATGGCTACACCTTC.

V is TRBV19 and J is TRBJ2-1, with 12 bases identical to TRBD2. This CDR3 comprises 18 residues. Germline trimming cut 3 bases from V and 0 bases from J; bases unmatched to any gene: 6. In germline, CDR1 is LNHDA, CDR2 SQIVND (reference sequence). CDR3 region: CASSMFRLAGDSYNEQFF. In DNA, the CDR3 is TGTGCCAGTAGTATGTTCCGACTAGCGGGAGACTCCTACAATGAGCAGTTCTTC. The full variable domain, completed using reference TRBV19 and TRBJ2-1, is DGGITQSPKYLFRKEGQNVTLSCEQNLNHDAMYWYRQDPGQGLRLIYYSQIVNDFQKGDIAEGYSVSREKKESFPLTVTSAQKNPTAFYLCASSMFRLAGDSYNEQFFGPGTRLTVL.

The rearrangement joins TRBV4-1 to TRBJ1-1; D gene unclear. The germline CDR1 and CDR2 sequences are MGHRA and YSYEKL. V dropped 6 bases and J dropped 9 bases, with 17 bases sitting between them. CDR3 size: 13 residues. CDR3 amino acids: CASSFGRADKAFF. For the CDR3, the DNA is TGCGCCAGCAGTTTCGGCAGAGCGGATAAAGCTTTCTTT.

As to this clone: Other nucleotide sequences in the sample specify the same CDR3. The chain joins TRBV5-4 to TRBJ2-7, with 8 bases matching TRBD1. This CDR3 has 15 residues. V lost 0 bases to trimming and J lost 4 bases; unmatched junction nucleotides: 6. Germline CDR1 and CDR2: SGHNT and YYREEE (reference sequence). The CDR3 DNA follows: TGTGCCAGCAGCTTGGACGCAGGGGGCGCGTACGAGCAGTACTTC. Its protein is CASSLDAGGAYEQYF.

CDR3: CASSKTGGSTDTQYF. CDR3 bases: TGTGCCAGCAGTAAGACAGGGGGAAGCACAGATACGCAGTATTTT. The rearrangement links TRBV28 to TRBJ2-3, with TRBD1 matching 9 bases. With V trimmed by 5 bases and J by 0 bases, 3 bases remained unmatched. Germline CDR1 is MDHEN and CDR2 is SYDVKM. The CDR3 runs to 15 residues. The whole variable domain, remainder taken from reference TRBV28 and TRBJ2-3, is DVKVTQSSRYLVKRTGEKVFLECVQDMDHENMFWYRQDPGLGLRLIYFSYDVKMKEKGDIPEGYSVSREKKERFSLILESASTNQTSMYLCASSKTGGSTDTQYFGPGTRLTVL.